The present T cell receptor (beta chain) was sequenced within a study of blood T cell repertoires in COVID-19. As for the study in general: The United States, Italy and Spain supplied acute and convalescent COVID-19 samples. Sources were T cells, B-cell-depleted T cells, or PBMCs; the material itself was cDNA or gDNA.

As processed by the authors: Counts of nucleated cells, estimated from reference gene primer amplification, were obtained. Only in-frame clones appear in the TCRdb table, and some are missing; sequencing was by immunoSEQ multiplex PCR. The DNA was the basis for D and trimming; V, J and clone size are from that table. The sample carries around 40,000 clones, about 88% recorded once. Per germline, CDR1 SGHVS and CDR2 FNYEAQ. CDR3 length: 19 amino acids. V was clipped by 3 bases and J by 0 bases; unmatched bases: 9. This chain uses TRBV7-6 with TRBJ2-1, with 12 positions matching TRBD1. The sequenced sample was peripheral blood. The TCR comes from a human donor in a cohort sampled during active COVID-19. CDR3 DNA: TGTGCCAGCAGCTTCCGGGGACAGGGGGCTATAAGCTCCTACAATGAGCAGTTCTTC. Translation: CASSFRGQGAISSYNEQFF.